This T cell receptor (beta chain) is drawn from a study of PD-1 blockade in classical Hodgkin lymphoma. This CDR3 contains 12 residues. V was shortened by 6 bases and J by 3 bases, with 7 bases between the two germline ends. Germline V lookup: CDR1 MNHNY, CDR2 SVGAGI (reference sequence). Following autologous stem cell transplantation, relapse occurred in every patient, and exposure to brentuximab vedotin varied. Under best response, outcomes were complete response, partial response or progressive disease. Broader study findings: Baseline TCR diversity was reportedly lower in newly diagnosed patients than in healthy donors. It was reported as lower still in relapsed/refractory patients. Diversity similar to that of newly diagnosed patients was seen at baseline in complete responders.

Method: immunoSEQ multiplex PCR; TCRdb's copy keeps in-frame clones and lacks some. The table records about 61,000 clones, 80% to 90% of them present only once. A word on this clone: The antigen is unknown.

The sequence derives from a human donor with classical Hodgkin lymphoma. The specimen was peripheral blood mononuclear cells (PBMCs), collected at baseline. The chain joins TRBV6-6 to TRBJ2-3; D unresolved. The DNA of the CDR3 is TGTGCCAGCAGGGTCGGGACAGATACGCAGTATTTT. Translating it yields CASRVGTDTQYF.